This T cell receptor (beta chain) was documented in a study of molecular identifiers for immune sequencing clone quantification. Germline V gene sequence: CDR1 SQVTM, CDR2 ANQGSEA. The CDR3 covers 13 residues. Deletions cut 6 bases from V and 4 bases from J, with 13 bases between. Study-level points and caveats: Sizes of highly expanded clones could be underestimated through identical TCRs sharing a barcode.

Making the bulk TCR libraries relied on previously described methods and listed TCR primers. Via MiXCR, TCRdb re-called the PCR reads, giving one row per CDR3 protein. The table includes hundreds of thousands of distinct CDR3 sequences, about 25% detected once. Remarks on this clonotype: The target antigen is unknown.

The clonotype originates from a human donor in good health. Some libraries in this study had Jurkat cell RNA spiked in. This rearrangement joins TRBV29-1 to TRBJ2-1; D perhaps matches TRBD1 (6 bases). The sequencing sample was made of naive CD8+ T cells from blood, with Jurkat cell RNA spiked in. Sample subset: FACS-sorted CD8+CD4-CCR7+CD45RA+ naive T cells. CDR3 protein: CSVRGGQYNEQFF. Here the CDR3 DNA reads TGCAGCGTGAGAGGGGGTCAATACAATGAGCAGTTCTTC.